These 20 T cell receptor beta chains were sequenced from one sample in a study of control samples from healthy donors and cancer patients. Sequenced by immunoSEQ multiplex PCR; TCRdb stores in-frame clones only, minus some. Found here are some 90,000 clones, around nine tenths of them singletons; the top ten hold 7.5% to 9%. Sequenced input: blood. These TCRs come from a woman between 55 and 75 years old in good health.

This chain connects TRBV7-8 to TRBJ2-2; 8 bases line up with TRBD2. The CDR3 spans 16 residues. Germline CDR1 reads SGHVS; CDR2 reads FQNEAQ. With V trimmed by 5 bases and J by 0 bases, 5 bases remained unmatched. This CDR3 is CASSPREGPNTGELFF. The CDR3 DNA follows: TGTGCCAGCAGCCCACGGGAGGGACCGAACACCGGGGAGCTGTTTTTT.

This sequence joins TRBV18 and TRBJ2-3; D is possibly TRBD2 (5 bases). Trimming removed 1 base at V and 4 bases at J, with 18 bases between. The CDR3 extends over 17 amino acids. CDR1 and CDR2 (germline): KGHSH, LQKENI. The CDR3 DNA reads TGTGCCAGCTCACCACTGGCAGCGACTACAACTTCAGATACGCAGTATTTT. Its translation: CASSPLAATTTSDTQYF.

CDR3 nucleotides: TGTGCCAGCAGTGAAGCTATAACGGGACGGTCCTATGGCTACACCTTC. Its translation is CASSEAITGRSYGYTF. The rearrangement links TRBV6-1 to TRBJ1-2; D may be TRBD1 (5 bases). CDR1 is MNHNS and CDR2 is SASEGT in the germline V gene. With 0 bases removed from V and 4 bases from J, the gap between germline ends came to 15 bases. The CDR3 spans 16 residues.

The chain uses TRBV6-2 or TRBV6-3 and TRBJ2-1; D unresolved. CDR1 and CDR2 from the germline V gene are MNHEY and SVGEGT. CDR3 length: 15 amino acids. V lost 0 bases, J lost 6 bases, and 12 bases lay in between. This CDR3 reads CASSYSLKSLNEQFF. In DNA, the CDR3 is TGTGCCAGCAGTTACTCTCTAAAATCCCTCAATGAGCAGTTCTTC.

The V call is TRBV18, the J call TRBJ2-7; D is tentatively TRBD1 or TRBD2 (6 bases each). Per the germline V gene, CDR1 is KGHSH and CDR2 is LQKENI. The CDR3 has 13 residues. The V and J ends lost 6 bases and 2 bases respectively, with 11 bases between them. CDR3 in amino acids: CASSRDTTYEQYF. In DNA, the CDR3 is TGTGCCAGCTCGCGGGACACCACCTACGAGCAGTACTTC.

The rearrangement links TRBV27 to TRBJ1-2; unclear D gene. Trimming cost V 5 bases and J 8 bases, with 21 bases left between them. Germline V CDR1 and CDR2: MNHEY, SMNVEV (reference sequence). The CDR3 has 15 residues. CDR3 region: CASSPSTANFGGYTF. DNA of the CDR3: TGTGCCAGCAGTCCCTCGACTGCCAACTTTGGGGGCTACACCTTC.

This chain connects TRBV27 to TRBJ2-7; TRBD1 aligns across 7 bases. The CDR3 contains 16 residues. Per the germline V gene, CDR1 is MNHEY and CDR2 is SMNVEV (reference sequence). J gave up 3 bases and V 0 bases, and 8 bases lay outside the gene matches. CDR3 residues: CASSLSFGTANYEQYF. The DNA for the CDR3 is TGTGCCAGCAGTTTATCGTTCGGGACAGCTAACTACGAGCAGTACTTC.

J is TRBJ2-5 and V is TRBV3-1 (or the pseudogene TRBV3-2), with D unresolved. The CDR3 contains 14 residues. Per the germline V gene, CDR1 is LGHDT and CDR2 is YNNKEL (reference sequence). Between the trimmed V and J ends, which lost 3 bases and 5 bases, there was a span of 13 bases. This CDR3 is CASSHPRSWETQYF. As DNA, the CDR3 is TGTGCCAGCAGCCATCCTCGGTCCTGGGAGACCCAGTACTTC.

This sequence joins TRBV3-1 (or the pseudogene TRBV3-2) and TRBJ2-1; the D gene is possibly TRBD1 (6 bases). This CDR3 comprises 15 residues. Trimming shortened V by 0 bases and J by 8 bases, and 14 bases separated the two germline ends. Per germline, CDR1 LGHDT and CDR2 YNNKEL (reference sequence). The CDR3 here is CASSQDPGDYDEQFF. The CDR3 nucleotides are TGTGCCAGCAGCCAAGATCCAGGGGATTACGATGAGCAGTTCTTC.

The gene calls are TRBV5-8 and TRBJ2-7; D possibly corresponds to TRBD1 (6 bases). The length of the CDR3 is 16 residues. Germline values: CDR1 SGHTS, CDR2 YDEGEE. V was shortened by 2 bases and J by 1 base, with 16 bases between the two germline ends. CDR3 DNA sequence: TGTGCCAGCAGCTTCCAAGGGACAACAGTATCCTACGAGCAGTACTTC. As protein: CASSFQGTTVSYEQYF.

The chain combines TRBV11-2 with TRBJ2-1; the match to TRBD1 covers 9 bases. Germline-derived CDR1 and CDR2 are SGHAT and FQNNGV. The CDR3 contains 16 residues. V dropped 5 bases and J dropped 3; count of bases not matched to a gene: 8. This CDR3 reads CASSRETGGIYNEQFF. DNA of the CDR3: TGTGCCAGCAGCCGAGAGACAGGGGGTATCTACAATGAGCAGTTCTTC.

The chain recombines TRBV7-9 with TRBJ2-1; 7 nucleotides agree with TRBD2. Germline V gene lookup returns CDR1 SEHNR and CDR2 FQNEAQ (reference sequence). The CDR3 has 17 residues. Unmatched junction bases numbered 13, after V lost 0 bases and J lost 8 bases. The CDR3 region has the DNA TGTGCCAGCAGCTTAGCGCTGGGCGGGAGCATCATTTATGAGCAGTTCTTC. Amino acid sequence: CASSLALGGSIIYEQFF.

The CDR3 DNA sequence: TGCGCCAGCAGTACGGGGGTGGGCTACGAGCAGTACTTC. Its translation is CASSTGVGYEQYF. The genes are TRBV5-1 and TRBJ2-7, with D maybe TRBD2 (6 bases). Germline values: CDR1 SGHRS, CDR2 YFSETQ. The length of the CDR3 is 13 residues. The ends were cut back, 5 bases at V and 3 bases at J, with 12 bases in the middle.

The genes are TRBV10-3 and TRBJ1-5, with D possibly being TRBD1 (5 bases). Germline V gives CDR1 ENHRY, CDR2 SYGVKD. V was clipped by 2 bases and J by 0 bases, with 8 bases between them. This CDR3 has 15 amino acids. The CDR3 reads CAISEAGNSNQPQHF. The CDR3 DNA is TGTGCCATCAGTGAGGCAGGGAATAGCAATCAGCCCCAGCATTTT.

This clone was observed once. This sequence joins TRBV6-6 and TRBJ2-6; possible D gene TRBD2, 6 bases. The germline gives CDR1 MNHNY, CDR2 SVGAGI (reference sequence). The CDR3 loop spans 20 amino acids. Trimming took off 6 bases at V and 0 bases at J, with 24 bases between the two ends. In DNA, the CDR3 is TGTGCCAGCAGCGCCGGGGAGGCGAGAGTCTTCAGCTCTGGGGCCAACGTCCTGACTTTC. Translated, it gives CASSAGEARVFSSGANVLTF.

The chain employs TRBV19 and TRBJ2-7, with 9 nucleotides matching TRBD2. The germline V gene has CDR1 LNHDA and CDR2 SQIVND (reference sequence). There are 16 residues in the CDR3. V gave up 3 bases and J gave up 6 bases; unmatched junction bases: 12. The CDR3 DNA sequence: TGTGCCAGTAGTATTAACGGCGGGAGGGCCCTCGGCGAGCAGTACTTC. This codes for CASSINGGRALGEQYF.

The V call is TRBV28, the J call TRBJ2-2, with a weak D call TRBD2 (5 bases). Germline V CDR1 and CDR2: MDHEN, SYDVKM. The CDR3 is made up of 16 amino acids. The V end was cut by 8 bases, the J end by 4 bases, with 20 bases between. The CDR3 here is CASVGLEDGVTGELFF. The CDR3 DNA reads TGTGCCAGCGTAGGTCTAGAGGACGGGGTCACCGGGGAGCTGTTTTTT.

V usage is TRBV5-6 and J usage is TRBJ2-5, with 7 bases aligning to TRBD2. V shed 3 bases, J shed 4 bases, and the junction held 6 bases outside the gene matches. The CDR3 has 14 amino acids. The germline V gene encodes CDR1 SGHDT and CDR2 YYEEEE. The DNA for the CDR3 is TGTGCCAGCAGCTCCTTGCGGGGGTCAGAGACCCAGTACTTC. Protein: CASSSLRGSETQYF.

This chain links TRBV5-1 with TRBJ2-7; D could derive from TRBD1 or TRBD2 (8 bases each). This CDR3 is 18 amino acids long. Trimming removed 2 bases at V and 3 bases at J, with 24 bases between. Germline V lookup: CDR1 SGHRS, CDR2 YFSETQ. The CDR3 sequence is CASSFRDRLTSGSYEQYF. The CDR3 region has the DNA TGCGCCAGCAGCTTCCGGGACAGGCTCACTAGCGGCAGCTACGAGCAGTACTTC.

V is TRBV3-1 (or the pseudogene TRBV3-2) and J is TRBJ2-7; weak D call: TRBD2 (5 bases). Germline V gene sequence: CDR1 LGHDT, CDR2 YNNKEL (reference sequence). This CDR3 is 15 amino acids long. Trimming took 1 base from V and 4 from J, leaving 14 bases between them. This CDR3 is CASSQGSGTTYEQYF. DNA for the CDR3: TGTGCCAGCAGCCAAGGATCGGGAACGACATACGAGCAGTACTTC.